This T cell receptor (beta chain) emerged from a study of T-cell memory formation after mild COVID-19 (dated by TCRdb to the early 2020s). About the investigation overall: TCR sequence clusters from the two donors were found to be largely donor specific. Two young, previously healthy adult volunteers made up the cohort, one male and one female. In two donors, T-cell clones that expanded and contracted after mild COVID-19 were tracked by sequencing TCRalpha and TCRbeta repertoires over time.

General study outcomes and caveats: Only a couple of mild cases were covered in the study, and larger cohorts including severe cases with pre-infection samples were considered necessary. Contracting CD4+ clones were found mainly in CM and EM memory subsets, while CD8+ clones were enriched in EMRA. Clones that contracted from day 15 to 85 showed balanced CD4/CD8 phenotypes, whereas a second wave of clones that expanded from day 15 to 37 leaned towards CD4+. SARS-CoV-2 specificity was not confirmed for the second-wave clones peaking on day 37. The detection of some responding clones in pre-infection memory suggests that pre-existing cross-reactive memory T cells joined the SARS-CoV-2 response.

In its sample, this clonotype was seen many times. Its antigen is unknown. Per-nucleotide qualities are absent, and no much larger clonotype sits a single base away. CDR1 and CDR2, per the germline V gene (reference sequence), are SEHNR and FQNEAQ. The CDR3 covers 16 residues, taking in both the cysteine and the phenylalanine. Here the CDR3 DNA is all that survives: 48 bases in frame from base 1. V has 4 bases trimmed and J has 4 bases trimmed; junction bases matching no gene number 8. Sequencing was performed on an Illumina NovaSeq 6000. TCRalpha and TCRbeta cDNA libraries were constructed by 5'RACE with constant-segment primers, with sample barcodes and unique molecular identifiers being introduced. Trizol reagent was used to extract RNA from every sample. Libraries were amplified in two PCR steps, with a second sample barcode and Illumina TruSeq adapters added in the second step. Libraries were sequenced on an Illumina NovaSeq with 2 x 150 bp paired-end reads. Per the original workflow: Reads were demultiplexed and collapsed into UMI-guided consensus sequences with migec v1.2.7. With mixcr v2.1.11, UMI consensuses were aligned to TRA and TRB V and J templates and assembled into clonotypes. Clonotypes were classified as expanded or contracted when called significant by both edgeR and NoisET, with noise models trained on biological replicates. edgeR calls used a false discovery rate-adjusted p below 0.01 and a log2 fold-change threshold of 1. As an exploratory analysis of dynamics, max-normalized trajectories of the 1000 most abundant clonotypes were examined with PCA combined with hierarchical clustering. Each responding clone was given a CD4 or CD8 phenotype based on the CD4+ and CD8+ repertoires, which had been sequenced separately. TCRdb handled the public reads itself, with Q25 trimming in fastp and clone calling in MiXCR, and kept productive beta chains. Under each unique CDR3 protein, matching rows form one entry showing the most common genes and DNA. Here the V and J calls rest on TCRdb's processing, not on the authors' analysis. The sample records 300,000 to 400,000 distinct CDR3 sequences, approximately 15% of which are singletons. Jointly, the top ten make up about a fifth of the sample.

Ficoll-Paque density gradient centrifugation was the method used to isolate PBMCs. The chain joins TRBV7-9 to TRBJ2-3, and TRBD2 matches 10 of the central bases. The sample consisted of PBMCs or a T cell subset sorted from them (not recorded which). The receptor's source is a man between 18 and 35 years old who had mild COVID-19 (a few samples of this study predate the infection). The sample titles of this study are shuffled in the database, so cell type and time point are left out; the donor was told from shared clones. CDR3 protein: CASSSAIAGGSDTQYF. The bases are TGTGCCAGCAGCTCGGCTATAGCGGGGGGCTCAGATACGCAGTATTTT.